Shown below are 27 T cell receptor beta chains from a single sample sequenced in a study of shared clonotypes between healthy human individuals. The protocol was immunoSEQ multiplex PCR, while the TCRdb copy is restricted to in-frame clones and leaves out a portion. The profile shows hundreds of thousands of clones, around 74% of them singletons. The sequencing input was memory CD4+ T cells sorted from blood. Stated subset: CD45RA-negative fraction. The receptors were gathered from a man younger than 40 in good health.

The CDR3 DNA follows: TGTGCCAGCAGCCCAGGGACAGGGGAGGTCGGAAAACTGTTTTTT. Its translation: CASSPGTGEVGKLFF. This sequence joins TRBV7-8 and TRBJ1-4, with 10 positions matching TRBD1. The CDR3 runs to 15 residues. Germline CDR1 SGHVS, CDR2 FQNEAQ. V lost 5 bases, J lost 10 bases, and 10 bases stayed unmatched.

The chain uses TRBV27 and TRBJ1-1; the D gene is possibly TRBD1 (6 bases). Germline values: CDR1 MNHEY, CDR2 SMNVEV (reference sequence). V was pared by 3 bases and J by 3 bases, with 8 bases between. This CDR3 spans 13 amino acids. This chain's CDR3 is CASSFNRDTEAFF. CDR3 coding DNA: TGTGCCAGCAGTTTCAACAGGGACACTGAAGCTTTCTTT.

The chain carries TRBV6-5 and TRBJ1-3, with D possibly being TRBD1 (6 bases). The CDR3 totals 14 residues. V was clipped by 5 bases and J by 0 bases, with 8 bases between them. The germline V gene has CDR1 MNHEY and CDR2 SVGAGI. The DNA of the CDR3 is TGTGCCAGCAGTGAGGGGGTCTCTGGAAACACCATATATTTT. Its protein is CASSEGVSGNTIYF.

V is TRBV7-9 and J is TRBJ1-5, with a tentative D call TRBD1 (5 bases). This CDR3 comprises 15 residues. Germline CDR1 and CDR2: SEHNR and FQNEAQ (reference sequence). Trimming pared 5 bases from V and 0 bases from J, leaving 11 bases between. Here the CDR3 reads CASSPRGDSNQPQHF. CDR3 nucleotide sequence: TGTGCCAGCAGCCCCCGGGGGGATAGCAATCAGCCCCAGCATTTT.

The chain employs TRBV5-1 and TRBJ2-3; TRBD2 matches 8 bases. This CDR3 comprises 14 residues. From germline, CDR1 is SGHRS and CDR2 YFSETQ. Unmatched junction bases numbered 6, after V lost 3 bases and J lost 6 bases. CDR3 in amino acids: CASSSGTSFDTQYF. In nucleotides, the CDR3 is TGCGCCAGCAGCTCGGGGACTAGTTTTGATACGCAGTATTTT.

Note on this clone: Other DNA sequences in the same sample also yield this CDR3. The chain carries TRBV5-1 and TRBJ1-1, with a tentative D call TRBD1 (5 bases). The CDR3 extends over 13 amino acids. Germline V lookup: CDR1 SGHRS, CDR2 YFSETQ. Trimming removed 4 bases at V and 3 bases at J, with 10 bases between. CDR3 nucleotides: TGCGCCAGCAGCCTCTCAGGGTACACTGAAGCTTTCTTT. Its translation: CASSLSGYTEAFF.

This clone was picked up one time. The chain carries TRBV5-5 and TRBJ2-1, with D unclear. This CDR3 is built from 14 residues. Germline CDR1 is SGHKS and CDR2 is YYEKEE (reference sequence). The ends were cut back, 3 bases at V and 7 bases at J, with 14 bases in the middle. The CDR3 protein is CASSYSSGLNEQFF. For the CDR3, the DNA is TGTGCCAGCAGCTATTCTTCCGGGCTTAATGAGCAGTTCTTC.

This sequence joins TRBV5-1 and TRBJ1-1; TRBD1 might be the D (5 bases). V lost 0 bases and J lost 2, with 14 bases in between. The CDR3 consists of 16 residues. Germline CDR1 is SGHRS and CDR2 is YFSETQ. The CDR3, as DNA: TGCGCCAGCAGCTTGGTCTCAAGAGGGGCAAACACTGAAGCTTTCTTT. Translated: CASSLVSRGANTEAFF.

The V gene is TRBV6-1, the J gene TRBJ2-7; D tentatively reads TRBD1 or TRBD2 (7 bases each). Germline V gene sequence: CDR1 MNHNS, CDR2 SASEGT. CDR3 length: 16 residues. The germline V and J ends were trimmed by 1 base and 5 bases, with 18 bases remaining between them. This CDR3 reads CASSEELGGGLNEQYF. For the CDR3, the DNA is TGTGCCAGCAGTGAAGAGTTGGGAGGGGGCTTAAACGAGCAGTACTTC.

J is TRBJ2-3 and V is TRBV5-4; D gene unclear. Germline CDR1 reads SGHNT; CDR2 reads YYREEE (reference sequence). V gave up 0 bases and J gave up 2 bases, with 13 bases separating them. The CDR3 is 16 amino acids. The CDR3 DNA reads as TGTGCCAGCAGCTTGGGTGTCAGCACTGACACAGATACGCAGTATTTT. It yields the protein CASSLGVSTDTDTQYF.

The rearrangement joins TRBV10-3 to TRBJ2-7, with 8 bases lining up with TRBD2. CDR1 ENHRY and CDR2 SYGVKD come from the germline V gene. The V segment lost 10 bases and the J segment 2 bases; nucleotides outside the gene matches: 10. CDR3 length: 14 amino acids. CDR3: CASRNSGVTYEQYF. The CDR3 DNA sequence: TGTGCCAGCCGCAATAGCGGGGTAACCTACGAGCAGTACTTC.

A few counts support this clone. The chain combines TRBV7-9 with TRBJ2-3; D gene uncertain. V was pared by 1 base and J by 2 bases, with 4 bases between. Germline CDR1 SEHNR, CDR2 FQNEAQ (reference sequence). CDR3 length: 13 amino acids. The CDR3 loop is CASSLGATDTQYF. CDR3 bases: TGTGCCAGCAGCTTAGGGGCCACAGATACGCAGTATTTT.

The CDR3 region has the DNA TGTGCCAGCAGTACGGGGGTCGTTTCCTACAATGAGCAGTTCTTC. It specifies CASSTGVVSYNEQFF. The rearrangement joins TRBV9 to TRBJ2-1; D might be TRBD2 (6 bases). V was trimmed by 5 bases and J by 1 base, leaving 13 bases between them. Looked up from germline, CDR1 is SGDLS and CDR2 is YYNGEE. This CDR3 has 15 amino acids.

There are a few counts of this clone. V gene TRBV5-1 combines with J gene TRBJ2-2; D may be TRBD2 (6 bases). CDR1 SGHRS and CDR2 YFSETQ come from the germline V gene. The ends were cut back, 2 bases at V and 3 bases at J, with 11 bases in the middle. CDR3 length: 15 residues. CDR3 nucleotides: TGCGCCAGCAGCTTTGGGACTCCCGACACCGGGGAGCTGTTTTTT. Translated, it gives CASSFGTPDTGELFF.

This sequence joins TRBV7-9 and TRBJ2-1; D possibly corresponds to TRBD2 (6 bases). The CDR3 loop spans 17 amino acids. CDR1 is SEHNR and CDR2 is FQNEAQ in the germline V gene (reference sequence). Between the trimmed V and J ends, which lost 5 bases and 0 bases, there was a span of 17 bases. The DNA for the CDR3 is TGTGCCAGCAGCCGATTATCTCGGGGGAGCTCCTACAATGAGCAGTTCTTC. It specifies CASSRLSRGSSYNEQFF.

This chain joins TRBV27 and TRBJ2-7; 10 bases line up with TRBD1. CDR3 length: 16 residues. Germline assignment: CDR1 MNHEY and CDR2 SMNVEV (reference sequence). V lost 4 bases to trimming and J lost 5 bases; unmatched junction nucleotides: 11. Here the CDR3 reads CASSSRDRGNLNEQYF. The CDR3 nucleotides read TGTGCCAGCAGTTCCCGGGACAGGGGAAATTTGAACGAGCAGTACTTC.

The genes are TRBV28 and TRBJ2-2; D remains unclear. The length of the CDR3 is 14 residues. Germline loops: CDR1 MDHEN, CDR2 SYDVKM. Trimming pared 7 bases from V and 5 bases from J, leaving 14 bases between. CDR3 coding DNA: TGTGCCAGCATCGGATTCGTCGGAACCGGGGAGCTGTTTTTT. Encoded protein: CASIGFVGTGELFF. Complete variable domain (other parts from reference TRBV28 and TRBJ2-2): DVKVTQSSRYLVKRTGEKVFLECVQDMDHENMFWYRQDPGLGLRLIYFSYDVKMKEKGDIPEGYSVSREKKERFSLILESASTNQTSMYLCASIGFVGTGELFFGEGSRLTVL.

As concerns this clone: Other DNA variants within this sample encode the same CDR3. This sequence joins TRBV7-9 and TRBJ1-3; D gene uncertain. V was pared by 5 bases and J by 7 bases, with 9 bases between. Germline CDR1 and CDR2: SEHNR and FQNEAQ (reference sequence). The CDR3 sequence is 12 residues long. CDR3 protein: CASSPPGNTIYF. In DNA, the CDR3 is TGTGCCAGCAGCCCACCGGGGAACACCATATATTTT.

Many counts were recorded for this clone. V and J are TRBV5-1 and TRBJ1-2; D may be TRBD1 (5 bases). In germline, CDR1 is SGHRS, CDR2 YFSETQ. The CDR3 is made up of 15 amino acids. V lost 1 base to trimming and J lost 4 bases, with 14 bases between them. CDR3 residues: CASSLQGDRGYGYTF. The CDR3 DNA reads TGCGCCAGCAGCTTGCAAGGAGACAGAGGCTATGGCTACACCTTC.

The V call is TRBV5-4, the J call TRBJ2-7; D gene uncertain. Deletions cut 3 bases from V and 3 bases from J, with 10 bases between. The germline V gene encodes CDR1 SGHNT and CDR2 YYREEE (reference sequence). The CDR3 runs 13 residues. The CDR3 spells CASSSTLDYEQYF. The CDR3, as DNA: TGTGCCAGCAGCTCCACTCTAGACTACGAGCAGTACTTC.

The DNA for the CDR3 is TGTGCCAGCAGCTTCTCGGAGAACACTGAAGCTTTCTTT. Protein sequence: CASSFSENTEAFF. The gene calls are TRBV11-2 and TRBJ1-1; the D is unclear. The germline CDR1 and CDR2 sequences are SGHAT and FQNNGV. Trimming took 3 bases from V and 1 from J, leaving 6 bases between them. There are 13 residues in the CDR3.

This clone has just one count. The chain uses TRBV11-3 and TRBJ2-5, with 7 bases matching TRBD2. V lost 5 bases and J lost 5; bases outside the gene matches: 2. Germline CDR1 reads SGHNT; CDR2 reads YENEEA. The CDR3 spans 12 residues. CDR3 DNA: TGTGCCAGCAGCCATAGCGGGGAGACCCAGTACTTC. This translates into CASSHSGETQYF.

This CDR3 reads CASSPQTGNTGELFF. The CDR3 DNA sequence: TGTGCCAGCAGCCCTCAGACTGGTAACACCGGGGAGCTGTTTTTT. The chain links TRBV9 to TRBJ2-2; D not resolved. The CDR3 is made up of 15 amino acids. In germline, CDR1 is SGDLS, CDR2 YYNGEE. V was clipped by 4 bases and J by 2 bases, with 12 bases between them.

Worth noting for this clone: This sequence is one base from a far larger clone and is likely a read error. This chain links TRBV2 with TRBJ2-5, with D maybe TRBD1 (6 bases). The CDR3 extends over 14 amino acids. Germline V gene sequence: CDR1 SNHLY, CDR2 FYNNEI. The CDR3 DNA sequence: TGTGCCAGCAGTGAAAACAGGGACCAAGAGGCCCAGTACTTC. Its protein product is CASSENRDQEAQYF.

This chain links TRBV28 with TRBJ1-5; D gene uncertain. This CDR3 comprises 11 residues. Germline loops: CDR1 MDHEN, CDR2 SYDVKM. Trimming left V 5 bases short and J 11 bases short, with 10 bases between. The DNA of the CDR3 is TGTGCCAGCAGTACCCCGAGGACCCAGCATTTT. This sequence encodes CASSTPRTQHF.

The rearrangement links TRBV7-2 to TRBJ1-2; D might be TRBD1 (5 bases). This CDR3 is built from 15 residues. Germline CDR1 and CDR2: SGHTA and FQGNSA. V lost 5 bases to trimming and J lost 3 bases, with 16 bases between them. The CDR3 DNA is TGTGCCAGCAGCCCCGGGCAGGGAGTCTACTATGGCTACACCTTC. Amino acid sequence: CASSPGQGVYYGYTF.

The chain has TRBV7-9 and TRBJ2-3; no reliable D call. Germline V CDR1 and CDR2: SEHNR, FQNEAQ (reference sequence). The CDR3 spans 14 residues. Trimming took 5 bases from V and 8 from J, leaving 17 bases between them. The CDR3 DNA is TGTGCCAGCAGCGAAGGACCCCCCGCGGCTACGCAGTATTTT. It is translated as CASSEGPPAATQYF.